Shown below are 27 T cell receptor beta chains from a single sample sequenced in a study of PD-1 blockade in classical Hodgkin lymphoma. Profiled with immunoSEQ multiplex PCR; TCRdb holds only in-frame clones, not every one. This table has roughly 4,200 clones, around 69% appearing once. All the patients suffered relapse after autologous stem cell transplantation, and brentuximab vedotin exposure differed. The sample was peripheral blood mononuclear cells (PBMCs), taken before the second cycle of nivolumab. Receptors were obtained from a human donor with classical Hodgkin lymphoma.

V and J are TRBV5-6 and TRBJ2-5; 7 nucleotides align to TRBD1. There are 14 residues in the CDR3. V lost 4 bases, J lost 5 bases, and 8 bases stayed unmatched. Germline assignment: CDR1 SGHDT and CDR2 YYEEEE. The CDR3 coding sequence is TGTGCCAGCAGCCTCAGGGGGAAAAGGGAGACCCAGTACTTC. Its translation: CASSLRGKRETQYF. Using reference TRBV5-6 and TRBJ2-5 for the parts outside the CDR3, the full variable domain is DAGVTQSPTHLIKTRGQQVTLRCSPKSGHDTVSWYQQALGQGPQFIFQYYEEEERQRGNFPDRFSGHQFPNYSSELNVNALLLGDSALYLCASSLRGKRETQYFGPGTRLLVL.

V is TRBV28 and J is TRBJ2-7, with D possibly being TRBD1 (6 bases). In germline, CDR1 is MDHEN, CDR2 SYDVKM. This CDR3 region has 15 residues. Trimming pared 6 bases from V and 0 bases from J, leaving 15 bases between. The CDR3 loop is CASSRPGHTSYEQYF. Written as DNA, the CDR3 is TGTGCCAGCAGCCGGCCGGGACACACCTCCTACGAGCAGTACTTC.

The chain employs TRBV6-6 and TRBJ2-3, with a possible D match to TRBD2 (5 bases). The V gene lost 2 bases and the J gene lost 3 bases, with 15 bases spanning the gap. Looked up from germline, CDR1 is MNHNY and CDR2 is SVGAGI (reference sequence). This CDR3 is built from 16 residues. CDR3 nucleotides: TGTGCCAGCAGTTACGGTCCCGCAGGAGGTACAGATACGCAGTATTTT. This sequence encodes CASSYGPAGGTDTQYF.

This chain uses TRBV9 with TRBJ1-4; 8 positions agree with TRBD1. CDR3 length: 16 amino acids. V was pared by 3 bases and J by 7 bases, with 11 bases of the junction left unmatched. The germline gives CDR1 SGDLS, CDR2 YYNGEE. The CDR3 here is CASSAPGVTGGEKLFF. CDR3 DNA: TGTGCCAGCAGCGCCCCAGGGGTAACAGGGGGTGAAAAACTGTTTTTT.

This chain links TRBV28 with TRBJ1-4; TRBD1 is a possible D gene (5 bases). V was shortened by 1 base and J by 11 bases, with 14 bases between the two germline ends. This CDR3 spans 14 amino acids. The germline CDR1 and CDR2 sequences are MDHEN and SYDVKM. CDR3 nucleotides: TGTGCCAGCAGTTTATCTGACGGGGGAGGGAAACTGTTTTTT. Translated: CASSLSDGGGKLFF.

V is TRBV5-1 and J is TRBJ1-2; TRBD1 aligns across 7 bases. The germline gives CDR1 SGHRS, CDR2 YFSETQ. This CDR3 spans 12 amino acids. V was clipped by 4 bases and J by 8 bases; unmatched bases: 5. The CDR3 DNA follows: TGCGCCAGCAGCCCTAACAGGGGCGGCTACACCTTC. Its translation is CASSPNRGGYTF.

V usage is TRBV2 and J usage is TRBJ2-1, with TRBD2 matching over 7 bases. The V gene's germline CDR1 is SNHLY and CDR2 FYNNEI. This CDR3 comprises 12 residues. V dropped 6 bases and J dropped 8; count of bases not matched to a gene: 4. The CDR3 loop reads CASRRLAHEQFF. The DNA of the CDR3 is TGTGCCAGCAGGAGACTAGCCCATGAGCAGTTCTTC.

This chain links TRBV18 with TRBJ2-7; 11 bases match TRBD1. The CDR3 has 14 amino acids. The V and J ends lost 3 bases and 2 bases, in that order; junction bases with no gene match: 0. From germline, CDR1 is KGHSH and CDR2 LQKENI. CDR3 nucleotides: TGTGCCAGCTCACCGGGACAGGGGGCCTACGAGCAGTACTTC. Encoded protein: CASSPGQGAYEQYF.

This clone showed up just a few times. The CDR3 region is CASSGVLREAFF. In nucleotides, the CDR3 is TGTGCCAGCAGCGGGGTGTTGCGAGAAGCTTTCTTT. J is TRBJ1-1 and V is TRBV7-2; D is uncertain. V lost 5 bases, J lost 8 bases, and 12 bases lay in between. Germline CDR1 SGHTA, CDR2 FQGNSA. The CDR3 has 12 residues.

The V call is TRBV28, the J call TRBJ2-3, with TRBD1 matching 8 bases. This CDR3 is built from 15 residues. V trimming: 5 bases; J trimming: 2 bases; junction bases outside the gene matches: 6. The V gene's germline CDR1 is MDHEN and CDR2 SYDVKM. The CDR3, as DNA: TGTGCCAGCAGTAAGGGACAGGACTCCACAGATACGCAGTATTTT. It is translated as CASSKGQDSTDTQYF.

This chain uses TRBV15 with TRBJ2-1; 8 nucleotides match TRBD2. V lost 1 base to trimming and J lost 7 bases; unmatched junction nucleotides: 12. This CDR3 spans 17 amino acids. Per germline, CDR1 LNHNV and CDR2 YYDKDF (reference sequence). The CDR3 nucleotides are TGTGCCACCAGCAGAGGGGTGTCAGCGGGAGTTCGGAATGAGCAGTTCTTC. Its translation: CATSRGVSAGVRNEQFF.

This chain uses TRBV9 with TRBJ2-1; D is ambiguous. CDR3 length equals 13 residues. Trimming removed 3 bases from V and 6 bases from J, with 10 bases in between. Germline V gene lookup returns CDR1 SGDLS and CDR2 YYNGEE. Here the CDR3 reads CASSAPPRNEQFF. In nucleotides, the CDR3 is TGTGCCAGCAGCGCCCCCCCCCGCAATGAGCAGTTCTTC.

This chain uses TRBV7-2 with TRBJ1-2, with 8 positions matching TRBD1. The germline V gene encodes CDR1 SGHTA and CDR2 FQGNSA. J lost 7 bases, V lost 5 bases, and 9 bases had no gene match. This CDR3 is built from 14 residues. The CDR3 DNA is TGTGCCAGCAGCATGGACAGGGCGGGGCCTGGCTACACCTTC. Its protein is CASSMDRAGPGYTF.

This clone has only a few counts. The chain joins TRBV28 to TRBJ1-1, with D perhaps TRBD1 (5 bases). V was clipped by 7 bases and J by 4 bases, with 10 bases between them. The CDR3 loop spans 12 amino acids. CDR1 and CDR2 (germline): MDHEN, SYDVKM. As DNA, the CDR3 is TGTGCCAGCATCGGGCAGGGCACTGAAGCTTTCTTT. It yields the protein CASIGQGTEAFF.

The V and J genes are TRBV5-8 and TRBJ1-2; 10 bases align to TRBD1. Trimming took 4 bases from V and 8 from J; bases not matched to a gene: 11. The germline gives CDR1 SGHTS, CDR2 YDEGEE. This CDR3 comprises 15 residues. The CDR3 loop is CASSRTGTGALGYTF. CDR3 nucleotides: TGTGCCAGCAGCCGTACCGGGACAGGGGCTCTCGGCTACACCTTC. Variable domain in full (rest from reference TRBV5-8 and TRBJ1-2): EAGVTQSPTHLIKTRGQQATLRCSPISGHTSVYWYQQALGLGLQFLLWYDEGEERNRGNFPPRFSGRQFPNYSSELNVNALELEDSALYLCASSRTGTGALGYTFGSGTRLTVV.

This clone was counted between two and nine times. V is TRBV28 and J is TRBJ1-4; 7 bases align to TRBD1. Germline trimming cut 6 bases from V and 4 bases from J; bases unmatched to any gene: 11. Germline lookup yields CDR1 MDHEN and CDR2 SYDVKM. This CDR3 has 16 residues. CDR3 nucleotide sequence: TGTGCCAGCAGCCCCGCCGGGACAGTCCTTAATGAAAAACTGTTTTTT. Its translation is CASSPAGTVLNEKLFF. Combining the CDR3 with reference TRBV28 and TRBJ1-4 gives the whole variable domain DVKVTQSSRYLVKRTGEKVFLECVQDMDHENMFWYRQDPGLGLRLIYFSYDVKMKEKGDIPEGYSVSREKKERFSLILESASTNQTSMYLCASSPAGTVLNEKLFFGSGTQLSVL.

This chain uses TRBV7-9 with TRBJ2-1, with TRBD1 identical over 9 bases. The CDR3 consists of 13 residues. Germline lookup yields CDR1 SEHNR and CDR2 FQNEAQ (reference sequence). V lost 3 bases to trimming and J lost 8 bases; unmatched junction nucleotides: 2. The CDR3 DNA sequence: TGTGCCAGCAGCTTCGGGACAGGGCATGAGCAGTTCTTC. This codes for CASSFGTGHEQFF. Filled out from reference TRBV7-9 and TRBJ2-1, the complete variable domain reads DTGVSQNPRHKITKRGQNVTFRCDPISEHNRLYWYRQTLGQGPEFLTYFQNEAQLEKSRLLSDRFSAERPKGSFSTLEIQRTEQGDSAMYLCASSFGTGHEQFFGPGTRLTVL.

The genes are TRBV7-9 and TRBJ2-1, with D possibly TRBD2 on 5 matching bases. V gave up 3 bases and J gave up 5 bases, with 8 bases separating them. The CDR3 has 13 residues. Germline V gene sequence: CDR1 SEHNR, CDR2 FQNEAQ (reference sequence). The CDR3 protein is CASSLDWDNEQFF. The DNA of the CDR3 is TGTGCCAGCAGCTTGGACTGGGACAATGAGCAGTTCTTC.

The CDR3 protein is CANEGNTGELFF. In DNA form, the CDR3 reads TGTGCCAATGAAGGGAACACCGGGGAGCTGTTTTTT. The V and J genes are TRBV7-8 and TRBJ2-2; D remains ambiguous. The V gene lost 10 bases and the J gene lost 1 base, with 7 bases spanning the gap. Germline lookup yields CDR1 SGHVS and CDR2 FQNEAQ. This CDR3 contains 12 residues.

This chain links TRBV9 with TRBJ1-4; 7 bases match TRBD1. V lost 0 bases, J lost 7 bases, and 6 bases stayed unmatched. CDR3 length: 15 residues. Germline CDR1 and CDR2: SGDLS and YYNGEE. DNA of the CDR3: TGTGCCAGCAGCGTAGAGGGACAGCCCGGTGAAAAACTGTTTTTT. Protein product: CASSVEGQPGEKLFF. Using reference TRBV9 and TRBJ1-4 for the parts outside the CDR3, the full variable domain is DSGVTQTPKHLITATGQRVTLRCSPRSGDLSVYWYQQSLDQGLQFLIQYYNGEERAKGNILERFSAQQFPDLHSELNLSSLELGDSALYFCASSVEGQPGEKLFFGSGTQLSVL.

Here the CDR3 DNA reads TGTGCCAGCAGCCCTAGGGAGGGACTAGCAAATACGCAGTATTTT. Its translation: CASSPREGLANTQYF. The chain is built from TRBV9 and TRBJ2-3; 9 nucleotides match TRBD2. CDR1 and CDR2 from the germline V gene are SGDLS and YYNGEE. V was clipped by 4 bases and J by 7 bases; unmatched bases: 10. CDR3 length: 15 amino acids. The full variable domain, with the rest looked up from reference TRBV9 and TRBJ2-3, is DSGVTQTPKHLITATGQRVTLRCSPRSGDLSVYWYQQSLDQGLQFLIQYYNGEERAKGNILERFSAQQFPDLHSELNLSSLELGDSALYFCASSPREGLANTQYFGPGTRLTVL.

By frequency in the sample, this clone is medium-sized. The chain couples TRBV29-1 to TRBJ1-1; no clear D gene. From germline, CDR1 is SQVTM and CDR2 ANQGSEA. CDR3 length: 13 residues. The germline V and J ends were trimmed by 4 bases and 4 bases, with 13 bases remaining between them. The CDR3 protein is CSVAIREVTEAFF. CDR3 nucleotide sequence: TGCAGCGTTGCAATTCGGGAGGTCACTGAAGCTTTCTTT.

The genes are TRBV4-3 and TRBJ1-1; TRBD1 agrees at 8 bases. V was pared by 3 bases and J by 2 bases, with 5 bases of the junction left unmatched. The CDR3 is 15 residues long. Germline CDR1 LGHNA, CDR2 YSLEER. CDR3 sequence: CASSHRTGRNTEAFF. The CDR3 DNA reads TGCGCCAGCAGCCATAGGACAGGGCGAAACACTGAAGCTTTCTTT.

The J gene is TRBJ2-1, the V gene TRBV7-2; D not resolved. V shed 5 bases and J shed 8 bases, with 10 bases lying between them. This CDR3 region has 12 residues. Germline V CDR1 and CDR2: SGHTA, FQGNSA. CDR3 region: CASSLNSDEQFF. The CDR3 nucleotides are TGTGCCAGCAGCCTAAACAGCGATGAGCAGTTCTTC.

V usage is TRBV7-2 and J usage is TRBJ2-7; 9 bases are a match to TRBD2. Trimming cost V 2 bases and J 3 bases; bases outside gene matches: 8. This CDR3 comprises 16 residues. Germline V gives CDR1 SGHTA, CDR2 FQGNSA. CDR3 coding DNA: TGTGCCAGCAGCTTAAATAATGCGGGAGGGTTCTACGAGCAGTACTTC. It specifies CASSLNNAGGFYEQYF.

This clone has more than one count but fewer than ten. This chain joins TRBV5-4 and TRBJ1-1, with no clear D. There are 16 residues in the CDR3. V was clipped by 4 bases and J by 2 bases, with 18 bases between them. CDR1 and CDR2 (germline): SGHNT, YYREEE (reference sequence). The CDR3 reads CASSPNGMMENTEAFF. The CDR3 DNA sequence: TGTGCCAGCAGCCCAAACGGGATGATGGAAAACACTGAAGCTTTCTTT.

This chain uses TRBV13 with TRBJ2-7; D might be TRBD2 (5 bases). From germline, CDR1 is PRHDT and CDR2 FYEKMQ (reference sequence). The V end lost 5 bases, the J end lost 5 bases, and 16 bases lay between the germline ends. The CDR3 consists of 14 residues. The DNA of the CDR3 is TGTGCCAGCAGCCCGAGGGCGGCTGGAAACGAGCAGTACTTC. It yields the protein CASSPRAAGNEQYF.